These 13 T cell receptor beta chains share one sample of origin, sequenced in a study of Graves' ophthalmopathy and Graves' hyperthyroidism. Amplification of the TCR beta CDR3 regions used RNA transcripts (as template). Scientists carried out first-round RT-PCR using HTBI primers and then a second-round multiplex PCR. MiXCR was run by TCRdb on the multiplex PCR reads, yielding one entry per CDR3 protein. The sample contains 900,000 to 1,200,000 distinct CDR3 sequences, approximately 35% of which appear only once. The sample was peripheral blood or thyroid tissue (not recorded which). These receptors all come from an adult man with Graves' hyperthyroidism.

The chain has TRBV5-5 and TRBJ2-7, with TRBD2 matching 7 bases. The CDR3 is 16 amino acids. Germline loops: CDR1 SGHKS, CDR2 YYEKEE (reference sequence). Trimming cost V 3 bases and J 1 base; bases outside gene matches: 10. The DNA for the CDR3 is TGTGCCAGCAGCTCGCCACTAGCGCGATATTCCTACGAGCAGTACTTC. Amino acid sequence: CASSSPLARYSYEQYF.

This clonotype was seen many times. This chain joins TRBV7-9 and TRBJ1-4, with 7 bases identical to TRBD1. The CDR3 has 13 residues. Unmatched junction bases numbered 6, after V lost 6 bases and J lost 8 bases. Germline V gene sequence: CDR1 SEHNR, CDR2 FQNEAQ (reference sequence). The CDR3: CASSRQGREKLFF. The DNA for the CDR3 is TGTGCCAGCAGTCGACAGGGAAGAGAAAAACTGTTTTTT.

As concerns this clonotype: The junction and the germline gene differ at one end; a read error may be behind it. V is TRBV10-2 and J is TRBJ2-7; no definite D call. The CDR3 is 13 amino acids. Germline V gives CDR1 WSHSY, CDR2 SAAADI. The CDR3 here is CASSYPLIYEQYF. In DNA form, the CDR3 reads TGTGCCAGCAGTTACCCCTTGATCTACGAGCAGTACTTC.

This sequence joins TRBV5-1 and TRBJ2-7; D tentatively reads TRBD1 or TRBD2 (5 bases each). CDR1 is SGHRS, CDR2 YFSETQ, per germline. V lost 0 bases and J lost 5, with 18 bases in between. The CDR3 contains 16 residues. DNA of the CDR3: TGCGCCAGCAGCTTGGGGGAAAAGGGACGGAGCGACGAGCAGTACTTC. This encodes CASSLGEKGRSDEQYF.

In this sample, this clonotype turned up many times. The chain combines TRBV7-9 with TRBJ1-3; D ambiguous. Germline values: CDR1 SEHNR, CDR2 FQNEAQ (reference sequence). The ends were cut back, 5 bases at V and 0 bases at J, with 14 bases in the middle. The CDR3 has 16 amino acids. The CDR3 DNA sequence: TGTGCCAGCAGCCCGCCTGCTGAGAGCTCTGGAAACACCATATATTTT. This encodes CASSPPAESSGNTIYF.

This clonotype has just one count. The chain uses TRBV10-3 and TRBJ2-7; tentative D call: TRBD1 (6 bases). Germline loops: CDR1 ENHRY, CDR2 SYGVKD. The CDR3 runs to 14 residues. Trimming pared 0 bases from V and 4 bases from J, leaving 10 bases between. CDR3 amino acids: CAISESTDRYEQYF. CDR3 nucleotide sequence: TGTGCCATCAGTGAGTCGACCGACAGGTACGAGCAGTACTTC.

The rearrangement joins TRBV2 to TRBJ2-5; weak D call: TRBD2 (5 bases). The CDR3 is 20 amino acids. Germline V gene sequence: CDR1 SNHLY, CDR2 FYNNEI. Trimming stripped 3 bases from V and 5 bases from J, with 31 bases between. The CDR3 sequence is CASSDPLSSTRAGDGETQYF. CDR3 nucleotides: TGTGCCAGCAGTGACCCCCTTAGCTCGACACGCGCCGGGGATGGGGAGACCCAGTACTTC.

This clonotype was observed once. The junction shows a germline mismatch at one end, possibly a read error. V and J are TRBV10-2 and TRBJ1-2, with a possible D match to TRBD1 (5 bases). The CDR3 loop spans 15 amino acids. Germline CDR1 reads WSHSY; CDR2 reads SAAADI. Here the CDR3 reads CASSFHGQANYGYTF. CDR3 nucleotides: TGTGCCAGCAGTTTTCACGGACAAGCTAACTATGGCTACACCTTC.

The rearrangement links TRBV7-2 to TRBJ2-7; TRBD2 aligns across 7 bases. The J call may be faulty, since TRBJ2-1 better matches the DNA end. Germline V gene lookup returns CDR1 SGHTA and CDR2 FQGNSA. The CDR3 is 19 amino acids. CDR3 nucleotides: TGTGCCAGCAGTTCTCCCCGGGGAGGCGGGAGATTTTCCTACAATGAGCAGTTCTTC. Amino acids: CASSSPRGGGRFSYNEQFF.

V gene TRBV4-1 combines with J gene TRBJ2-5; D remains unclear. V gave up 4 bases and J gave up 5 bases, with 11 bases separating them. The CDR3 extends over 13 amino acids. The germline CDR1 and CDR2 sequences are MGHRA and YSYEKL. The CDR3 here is CASSRERKETQYF. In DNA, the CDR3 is TGCGCCAGCAGCCGAGAACGGAAGGAGACCCAGTACTTC.

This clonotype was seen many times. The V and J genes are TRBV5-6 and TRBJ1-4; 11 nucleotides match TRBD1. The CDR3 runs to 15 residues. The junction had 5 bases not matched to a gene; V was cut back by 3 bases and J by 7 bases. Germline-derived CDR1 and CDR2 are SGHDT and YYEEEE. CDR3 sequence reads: CASSWDRGSGEKLFF. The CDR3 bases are TGTGCCAGCAGCTGGGACAGGGGGTCGGGTGAAAAACTGTTTTTT.

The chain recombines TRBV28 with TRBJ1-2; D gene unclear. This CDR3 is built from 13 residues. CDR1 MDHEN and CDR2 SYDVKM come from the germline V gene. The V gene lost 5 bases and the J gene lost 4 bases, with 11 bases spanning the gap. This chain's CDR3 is CASSSTVAYGYTF. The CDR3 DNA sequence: TGTGCCAGCAGTAGCACTGTGGCCTATGGCTACACCTTC.

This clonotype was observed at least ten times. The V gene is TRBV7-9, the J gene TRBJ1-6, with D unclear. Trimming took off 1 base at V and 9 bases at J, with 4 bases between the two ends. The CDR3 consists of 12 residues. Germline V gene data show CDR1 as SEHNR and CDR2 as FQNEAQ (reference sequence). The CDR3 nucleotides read TGTGCCAGCAGCTTAGAGAGTTCACCCCTCCACTTT. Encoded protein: CASSLESSPLHF.